One sample yielded the 12 T cell receptor beta chains listed below, sequenced in a study of T cell responses to AZD1222 COVID-19 vaccine. TCRdb keeps only in-frame clones here, not all; method: immunoSEQ multiplex PCR. The table records some 120,000 clones, over 75% of them present only once. The sample in question was peripheral blood, obtained on day 0 of AZD1222 vaccination. All receptors derive from an adult in good health.

This clone turned up a few times. V usage is TRBV5-1 and J usage is TRBJ2-7; TRBD2 agrees at 10 bases. The V segment lost 4 bases and the J segment 0 bases; nucleotides outside the gene matches: 4. The germline gives CDR1 SGHRS, CDR2 YFSETQ. The CDR3 is 15 amino acids. The CDR3 DNA follows: TGCGCCAGCAGCCCACTAGCGGGAAGCTCCTACGAGCAGTACTTC. Translating it yields CASSPLAGSSYEQYF.

Only one count was recorded for this clone. V usage is TRBV10-2 and J usage is TRBJ2-1, with TRBD2 as a possible D gene (7 bases). Trimming took off 8 bases at V and 6 bases at J, with 14 bases between the two ends. The CDR3 runs to 13 residues. Germline CDR1 is WSHSY and CDR2 is SAAADI. The DNA for the CDR3 is TGCGCCAGCGTTTTAGGGGGGGGCAATGAGCAGTTCTTC. It specifies CASVLGGGNEQFF.

The V gene is TRBV6-1, the J gene TRBJ2-4; the match to TRBD2 covers 13 bases. Per germline, CDR1 MNHNS and CDR2 SASEGT. The CDR3 runs to 16 residues. Germline trimming cut 1 base from V and 4 bases from J; bases unmatched to any gene: 1. In DNA, the CDR3 is TGTGCCAGCAGTGAAGGACTAGCGGGGGGTAAAAACATTCAGTACTTC. Amino acid sequence: CASSEGLAGGKNIQYF.

The V gene is TRBV28, the J gene TRBJ1-3; D call uncertain. Germline V gene lookup returns CDR1 MDHEN and CDR2 SYDVKM. The V end lost 6 bases, the J end lost 4 bases, and 13 bases lay between the germline ends. This CDR3 spans 14 amino acids. The CDR3 DNA reads as TGTGCCAGCAGCTCCCCGATGGGGGGAAACACCATATATTTT. It specifies CASSSPMGGNTIYF.

The chain combines TRBV18 with TRBJ2-1; the D gene could be TRBD1 or TRBD2 (5 bases each). Trimming removed 4 bases at V and 0 bases at J, with 16 bases between. The CDR3 totals 17 residues. Germline V gene lookup returns CDR1 KGHSH and CDR2 LQKENI. This CDR3 is CASSLNSRDLSYNEQFF. Here the CDR3 DNA reads TGTGCCAGCTCACTTAACTCCCGGGACCTCTCCTACAATGAGCAGTTCTTC.

The chain employs TRBV9 and TRBJ1-2; 10 positions agree with TRBD1. V was pared by 0 bases and J by 5 bases, with 1 base of the junction left unmatched. CDR3 length: 14 amino acids. Per the germline V gene, CDR1 is SGDLS and CDR2 is YYNGEE. CDR3: CASSVEGQGYGYTF. As DNA, the CDR3 is TGTGCCAGCAGCGTAGAGGGACAGGGGTATGGCTACACCTTC.

The chain carries TRBV5-6 and TRBJ1-2; D unclear. Trimming cost V 2 bases and J 4 bases, with 24 bases left between them. The CDR3 consists of 18 residues. Germline V gene data show CDR1 as SGHDT and CDR2 as YYEEEE. The CDR3 sequence: CASSFVISAIQGIYGYTF. CDR3 in DNA: TGTGCCAGCAGCTTTGTCATCTCCGCAATTCAAGGAATCTATGGCTACACCTTC.

This clone is a singleton in its sample. One junction end disagrees with the germline gene, perhaps due to a read error. The V call is TRBV19, the J call TRBJ2-7, with 9 bases matching TRBD1. Germline CDR1 and CDR2: LNHDA and SQIVND (reference sequence). The CDR3 is 16 residues long. In nucleotides, the CDR3 is TGTGCCAGTAGTTCGACTACAGGGGGCGCTTCTTACGTGCAGTACTTC. This gives the protein CASSSTTGGASYVQYF. Supplemented by reference TRBV19 and TRBJ2-7, the full variable domain reads DGGITQSPKYLFRKEGQNVTLSCEQNLNHDAMYWYRQDPGQGLRLIYYSQIVNDFQKGDIAEGYSVSREKKESFPLTVTSAQKNPTAFYLCASSSTTGGASYVQYFGPGTRLTVT.

The rearrangement joins TRBV10-3 to TRBJ1-1; D ambiguous. V lost 6 bases to trimming and J lost 7 bases, with 12 bases between them. CDR3 size: 12 residues. The germline gives CDR1 ENHRY, CDR2 SYGVKD. CDR3: CAISPGPGEAFF. DNA of the CDR3: TGTGCCATCAGCCCCGGACCGGGTGAAGCTTTCTTT.

The CDR3, as DNA: TGTGCCAGCAGCGTATCGGGGCAGCTCGCGAGTTCCTATGGCTACACCTTC. This sequence encodes CASSVSGQLASSYGYTF. The chain is built from TRBV9 and TRBJ1-2; TRBD1 might be the D (5 bases). CDR3 length: 17 amino acids. V lost 1 base, J lost 4 bases, and 20 bases lay in between. CDR1 is SGDLS, CDR2 YYNGEE, per germline.

The chain combines TRBV2 with TRBJ1-4; D ambiguous. The CDR3 length is 12 residues. Trimming removed 6 bases from V and 3 bases from J, with 5 bases in between. Germline lookup yields CDR1 SNHLY and CDR2 FYNNEI. The CDR3: CASSAANEKLFF. DNA for the CDR3: TGTGCCAGCAGCGCGGCTAATGAAAAACTGTTTTTT.

This clone was observed a handful of times. The rearrangement uses TRBV5-1 and TRBJ1-2; no clear D. This CDR3 has 15 amino acids. Between the trimmed V and J ends, which lost 0 bases and 7 bases, there was a span of 16 bases. Per the germline V gene, CDR1 is SGHRS and CDR2 is YFSETQ. The DNA of the CDR3 is TGCGCCAGCAGCTTGGGACAAAGCCTCCCCTCTGGCTACACCTTC. Translating gives CASSLGQSLPSGYTF.